What follows are 4 T cell receptor beta chains derived from one specimen sequenced in a study of shared clonotypes between healthy human individuals. Here immunoSEQ multiplex PCR was the method, and the copy in TCRdb shows in-frame clones only, minus some. Counted here are around 1.4 million clones, approximately 98.5% occurring once; the ten biggest clones make up 0.36%. The sample consisted of naive CD4+ T cells sorted from blood. Subset meaning: CD45RA+ positively selected. All receptors derive from a young man in good health.

J is TRBJ2-7 and V is TRBV6-6, with D hard to call. Germline-derived CDR1 and CDR2 are MNHNY and SVGAGI (reference sequence). CDR3 size: 12 residues. The V end was cut by 6 bases, the J end by 2 bases, with 8 bases between. The CDR3 sequence is CASSQGTYEQYF. The DNA for the CDR3 is TGTGCCAGCAGCCAAGGGACCTACGAGCAGTACTTC.

The V and J genes are TRBV5-4 and TRBJ2-2; 15 bases are shared with TRBD2. Trimming cost V 4 bases and J 7 bases; bases outside gene matches: 8. Looked up from germline, CDR1 is SGHNT and CDR2 is YYREEE (reference sequence). The CDR3 is 17 amino acids. The CDR3 DNA follows: TGTGCCAGCAGCACCGGACTAGCGGGAGGGTCTGGCGGGGAGCTGTTTTTT. Translated: CASSTGLAGGSGGELFF.

The V call is TRBV11-2, the J call TRBJ2-7; TRBD1 might be the D (6 bases). Deletions cut 3 bases from V and 5 bases from J, with 11 bases between. The V gene's germline CDR1 is SGHAT and CDR2 FQNNGV. The CDR3 loop spans 13 amino acids. CDR3 DNA sequence: TGTGCCAGCAGCTTGGGCAGGGGAAACGAGCAGTACTTC. Encoded protein: CASSLGRGNEQYF. Full variable domain (missing parts from reference TRBV11-2 and TRBJ2-7): EAGVAQSPRYKIIEKRQSVAFWCNPISGHATLYWYQQILGQGPKLLIQFQNNGVVDDSQLPKDRFSAERLKGVDSTLKIQPAKLEDSAVYLCASSLGRGNEQYFGPGTRLTVT.

The chain combines TRBV6-5 with TRBJ1-3; D is unclear. The CDR3 sequence is 15 residues long. V lost 5 bases and J lost 1, with 12 bases in between. Germline V CDR1 and CDR2: MNHEY, SVGAGI. The CDR3 loop is CASSVTSASGNTIYF. CDR3 nucleotides: TGTGCCAGCAGTGTGACCTCAGCATCTGGAAACACCATATATTTT.